This is a list of T cell receptor beta chains from one sample in a study of blood T cells in healthy people across ages. TCRdb used MiXCR to reprocess the 5' RACE reads, holding one entry per CDR3 protein. The sample consists of 760,000 or so distinct CDR3 sequences, 20% to 30% of them appearing once. Separately, the same data were catalogued under a study of T cells of mothers and their children.

Sequenced input: blood. These receptors originate from a boy younger than 18 in good health. CDR3s include the opening cysteine and the closing phenylalanine or tryptophan. Fields, in order: D gene, J gene, clone size, V gene, CDR3 protein, CDR3 DNA. D genes are given only for firm matches. Where a row states a size, it is once, few, many or the class of an expanded clone; other rows omit it.

>.|TRBJ1-2|.|TRBV14
CASSQDEYGYTF
TGTGCCAGCAGCCAAGACGAGTATGGCTACACCTTC
>TRBD1|TRBJ1-4|.|TRBV9
CASSGGTGDEKLFF
TGTGCCAGCAGCGGTGGGACAGGGGATGAAAAACTGTTTTTT
>.|TRBJ1-2|few|TRBV7-8
CASKLSGDTFSYGYTF
TGTGCCAGCAAGCTTAGTGGTGACACTTTCTCCTATGGCTACACCTTC
>.|TRBJ1-2|once|TRBV29-1
CSVDVVERLYGYTF
TGCAGCGTTGACGTGGTTGAGAGGCTATATGGCTACACCTTC
>.|TRBJ2-3|.|TRBV20-1
CSASRNPTRPTDTQYF
TGCAGTGCTAGCCGCAACCCCACTAGGCCCACAGATACGCAGTATTTT
>.|TRBJ2-3|few|TRBV6-5
CASSRSNTQYF
TGTGCCAGCAGCCGGTCAAATACGCAGTATTTT
>TRBD2|TRBJ2-7|.|TRBV29-1
CSVKGFLASGSNYEQYF
TGCAGCGTTAAGGGGTTTTTGGCTAGCGGGAGCAACTACGAGCAGTACTTC
>.|TRBJ2-6|few|TRBV12-3/TRBV12-4
CASSFSPDYSGANVLTF
TGTGCCAGCAGTTTCAGTCCGGACTACTCTGGGGCCAACGTCCTGACTTTC
>TRBD1|TRBJ2-5|.|TRBV24-1
CATSDRTRGQAGETQYF
TGTGCCACCAGTGATCGGACCCGGGGACAGGCCGGAGAGACCCAGTACTTC
>.|TRBJ2-7|few|TRBV6-2/TRBV6-3
CASSYPGASYEQYF
TGTGCCAGCAGTTATCCAGGGGCCTCCTACGAGCAGTACTTC
>TRBD1|TRBJ1-5|many|TRBV20-1
CSAGDRDQPQHF
TGCAGCGCCGGGGACAGAGATCAGCCCCAGCATTTT
>.|TRBJ2-3|.|TRBV5-6
CASSLSVGPDTQYF
TGTGCCAGCAGCCTGTCGGTGGGGCCAGATACGCAGTATTTT
>.|TRBJ2-5|.|TRBV28
CASSLSAPETQYF
TGTGCCAGCAGTTTATCGGCCCCGGAGACCCAGTACTTC
>.|TRBJ2-5|few|TRBV13
CASSLVGLPKETQYF
TGTGCCAGCAGCTTAGTCGGACTGCCAAAAGAGACCCAGTACTTC
>TRBD1|TRBJ2-7|.|TRBV12-3/TRBV12-4
CASRLNNPGQGAYEQYF
TGTGCCAGCAGGCTTAATAACCCGGGACAGGGAGCGTACGAGCAGTACTTC
>.|TRBJ2-5|.|TRBV20-1
CSARLGVGETQYF
TGCAGTGCTAGGCTCGGAGTCGGAGAGACCCAGTACTTC
>TRBD2|TRBJ2-3|few|TRBV7-2
CASSSFFGGRMDTQYF
TGTGCCAGCAGCTCCTTTTTCGGCGGGAGGATGGATACGCAGTATTTT
>.|TRBJ2-1|.|TRBV7-9
CASMGQGPYNEQFF
TGTGCCAGCATGGGGCAGGGGCCGTACAATGAGCAGTTCTTC
>TRBD2|TRBJ2-5|.|TRBV28
CASRYSGQETQYF
TGTGCCAGCAGGTATAGCGGGCAAGAGACCCAGTACTTC
>.|TRBJ2-1|.|TRBV15
CATSRETWNEQFF
TGTGCCACCAGCAGGGAAACATGGAATGAGCAGTTCTTC
>.|TRBJ1-2|.|TRBV20-1
CSARGPGGADGYTF
TGCAGTGCTAGGGGGCCCGGGGGCGCGGATGGCTACACCTTC
>TRBD2|TRBJ2-5|many|TRBV28
CASRRLAGGQETQYF
TGTGCCAGCCGGAGACTAGCGGGGGGCCAAGAGACCCAGTACTTC
>.|TRBJ2-3|.|TRBV11-2
CASSPSDASDTQYF
TGTGCCAGCAGCCCCTCGGACGCATCAGATACGCAGTATTTT
>.|TRBJ2-2|few|TRBV4-1
CASSQDPGQTTGELFF
TGCGCCAGCAGCCAGGATCCGGGACAAACTACCGGGGAGCTGTTTTTT
>TRBD2|TRBJ2-1|.|TRBV2
CACSDSSGRREQFF
TGTGCCTGCAGTGATTCCAGCGGGAGACGGGAGCAGTTCTTC
>.|TRBJ2-7|.|TRBV11-2
CASSLVDTDPYEQYF
TGTGCCAGCAGCTTAGTTGATACCGATCCCTACGAGCAGTACTTC
>.|TRBJ2-5|.|TRBV9
CASSALAELGETQYF
TGTGCCAGCAGCGCCTTAGCGGAGTTGGGAGAGACCCAGTACTTC
>TRBD1|TRBJ2-4|.|TRBV7-8
CASSFYSGTDFEGQYF
TGTGCCAGCAGCTTCTACTCCGGGACAGATTTTGAGGGTCAGTACTTC
>.|TRBJ1-3|.|TRBV3-1
CASSQENRNTIYF
TGTGCCAGCAGCCAAGAGAACAGGAACACCATATATTTT
>.|TRBJ2-2|.|TRBV7-6
CASSPTIQTGSGELFF
TGTGCCAGCAGCCCGACTATCCAGACCGGGTCTGGGGAGCTGTTTTTT
>.|TRBJ2-7|.|TRBV7-6
CASSSNNWEQYF
TGTGCCAGCAGCTCGAATAACTGGGAGCAGTACTTC
>.|TRBJ2-1|.|TRBV6-5
CASSYNSGAVGNEQFF
TGTGCCAGCAGTTACAACTCCGGGGCCGTCGGTAATGAGCAGTTCTTC
>.|TRBJ2-2|few|TRBV21-1
CASVGGEDTGELFF
TGTGCCAGCGTCGGAGGGGAGGACACCGGGGAGCTGTTTTTT
>.|TRBJ2-5|.|TRBV4-3
CATSWTVAETQYF
TGCGCCACCTCCTGGACAGTCGCAGAGACCCAGTACTTC
>.|TRBJ1-5|.|TRBV29-1
CSVLGERNQPQHF
TGCAGCGTATTAGGGGAGCGCAATCAGCCCCAGCATTTT
>.|TRBJ2-5|few|TRBV19
CASTTTDPGETQYF
TGTGCCAGTACCACTACTGACCCCGGGGAGACCCAGTACTTC
>.|TRBJ1-3|many|TRBV7-8
CASSLEGGNTIYF
TGTGCCAGCAGCTTAGAAGGTGGAAACACCATATATTTT
>.|TRBJ2-7|.|TRBV5-1
CASSRRTDSSYEQYF
TGCGCCAGCAGCCGACGGACAGACAGCTCCTACGAGCAGTACTTC
>.|TRBJ2-3|few|TRBV5-4
CASTFPGTDTQYF
TGTGCCAGCACCTTCCCGGGCACAGATACGCAGTATTTT
>.|TRBJ1-5|few|TRBV25-1
CARTSRRGNQPQHF
TGTGCCAGAACGAGCCGCAGGGGCAATCAGCCCCAGCATTTT
>.|TRBJ2-2|.|TRBV7-8
CASSLALTAADANTGELFF
TGTGCCAGCAGCTTAGCCCTTACGGCAGCCGACGCGAACACCGGGGAGCTGTTTTTT
>.|TRBJ1-2|.|TRBV7-9
CASSLSGEANYGYTF
TGTGCCAGCAGCTTAAGCGGAGAAGCTAACTATGGCTACACCTTC
>.|TRBJ1-1|few|TRBV4-3
CASSQRQSTEAFF
TGCGCCAGCAGCCAACGACAGAGCACTGAAGCTTTCTTT
>TRBD1|TRBJ2-4|.|TRBV12-3/TRBV12-4
CASTVQGGDKNIQCF
TGTGCCAGCACCGTACAGGGGGGAGACAAAAACATTCAGTGCTTC
>.|TRBJ2-3|.|TRBV6-2/TRBV6-3
CASSFPRGSTDTQYF
TGTGCCAGCAGTTTCCCCCGTGGAAGCACAGATACGCAGTATTTT
>.|TRBJ2-4|.|TRBV7-2
CASSLDGTRDIQYF
TGTGCCAGCAGCTTGGACGGAACCCGAGACATTCAGTACTTC